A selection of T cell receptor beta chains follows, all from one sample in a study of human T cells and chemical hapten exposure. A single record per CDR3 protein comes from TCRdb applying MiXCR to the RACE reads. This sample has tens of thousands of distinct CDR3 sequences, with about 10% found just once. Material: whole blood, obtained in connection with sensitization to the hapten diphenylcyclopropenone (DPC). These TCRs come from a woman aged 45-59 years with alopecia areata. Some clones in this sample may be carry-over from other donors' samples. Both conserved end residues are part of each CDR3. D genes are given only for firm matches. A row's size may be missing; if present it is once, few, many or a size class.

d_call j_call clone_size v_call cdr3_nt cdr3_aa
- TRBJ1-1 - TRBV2 TGTGCCAGCAGTGGAGGGTATATCACTGAAGCTTTCTTT CASSGGYITEAFF
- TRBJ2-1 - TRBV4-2 TGTGCCAGCAGCCCCTCTCCCCGGGTAGAGCAGTTCTTC CASSPSPRVEQFF
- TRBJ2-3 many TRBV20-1 TGCAGTGCTAGAGACAGCGGGAGCACAGATACGCAGTATTTT CSARDSGSTDTQYF
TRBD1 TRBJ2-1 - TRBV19 TGTGCCAGTAACGACAGGGGCCCCTACAATGAGCAGTTCTTC CASNDRGPYNEQFF
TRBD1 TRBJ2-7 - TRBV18 TGTGCCAGCTCACCTGACAGGGCCTCCTACGAGCAGTACTTC CASSPDRASYEQYF
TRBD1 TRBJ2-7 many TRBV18 TGTGCCAGCTCACCCCTGCCGGGACAGCGCTACTACGAGCAGTACTTC CASSPLPGQRYYEQYF
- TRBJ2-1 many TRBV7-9 TGTGCCAGCAGCTTAGAGGCTAGTTTAGAGCAGTTCTTC CASSLEASLEQFF
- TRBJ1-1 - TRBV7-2 TGTGCCAGCAGTTATGCGTACATGGACACTGAAGCTTTCTTT CASSYAYMDTEAFF
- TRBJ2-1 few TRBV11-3 TGTGCCAGCAGCTTCCGAGTGAACAATGAGCAGTTCTTC CASSFRVNNEQFF
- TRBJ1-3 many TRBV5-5 TGTGCCAGCAGCTTGGGACAGCAAGCGGCCATATATTTT CASSLGQQAAIYF
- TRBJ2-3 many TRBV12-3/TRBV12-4 TGTGCCAGCAGTTTAAGGGCAGGAGGGCCAGATACGCAGTATTTT CASSLRAGGPDTQYF
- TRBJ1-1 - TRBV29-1 TGCAGCGTCAACCAGAGGAACACTGAAGCTTTCTTT CSVNQRNTEAFF
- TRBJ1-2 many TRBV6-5 TGTGCCAGCAGCAGTTCAGGTTTAAGGGGCTACACCTTC CASSSSGLRGYTF
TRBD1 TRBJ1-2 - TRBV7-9 TGTGCCAGCAGCTATGGACAGGGTTATGGCTACACCTTC CASSYGQGYGYTF
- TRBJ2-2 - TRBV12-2 TGTGCAAGTCGCTTAGCCCAGGGGCGGGCCGGGGAGCTGTTTTTT CASRLAQGRAGELFF
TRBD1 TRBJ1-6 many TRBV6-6 TGTGCCAGCAGTCCCCGGGACAGGGTGTATTCACCCCTCCACTTT CASSPRDRVYSPLHF
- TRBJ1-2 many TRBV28 TGTGCCAGCAGTCCGGGTCCCCTTTATGGCTACACCTTC CASSPGPLYGYTF
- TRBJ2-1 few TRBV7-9 TGTGCCAGCAGCTTAGAGGGAAGGATAGATGAGCAGTTCTTC CASSLEGRIDEQFF
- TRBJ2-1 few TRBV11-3 TGTGCCAGCAGCTTAGTTCGGCACAAAATATTTTTGAATGAGCAGTTCTTC CASSLVRHKIFLNEQFF
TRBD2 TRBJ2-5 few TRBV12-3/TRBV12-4 TGTGCCAGCAGTTTTGAATCGCTAGCGGGAATACAAGAGACCCAGTACTTC CASSFESLAGIQETQYF
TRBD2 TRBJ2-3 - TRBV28 TGTGCCAGCAGTTTAATCCAGGGAGCGGGAGGGCCGGCAGATACGCAGTATTTT CASSLIQGAGGPADTQYF
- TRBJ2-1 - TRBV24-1 TGTGCCACCAGTGATTGGGGGACCCGCTCCTACAATGAGCAGTTCTTC CATSDWGTRSYNEQFF
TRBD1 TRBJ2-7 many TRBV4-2 TGTGCCAGCAGCCAAAAACCCGGGACAGGGGGAGGCGAGCAGTACTTC CASSQKPGTGGGEQYF
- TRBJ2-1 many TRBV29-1 TGCAGCGCAGGACAGTACAATGAGCAGTTCTTC CSAGQYNEQFF
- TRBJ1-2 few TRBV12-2 TGTGCAAGTCGCTTAGCTGGGGTTGCGGGGCCCTATGGCTACACCTTC CASRLAGVAGPYGYTF
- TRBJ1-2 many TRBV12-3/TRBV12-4 TGTGCCAGCAGCCCCCCGAACAGCTGGCGTGATGGCTACACCTTC CASSPPNSWRDGYTF
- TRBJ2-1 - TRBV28 TGTGCCAGCAGTTTAGATCTGAGGGTCATTTCCTACAATGAGCAGTTCTTC CASSLDLRVISYNEQFF
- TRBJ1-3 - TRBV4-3 TGCGCCAGCAGCCCCACTCCTGGAAACACCATATATTTT CASSPTPGNTIYF
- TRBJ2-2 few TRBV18 TGTGCCAGCTCGGCGGACCATGGGAACGGGGAGCTGTTTTTT CASSADHGNGELFF
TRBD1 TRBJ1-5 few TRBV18 TGTGCCAGCTCTCTCGGACAGGGGAGGGATCAGCCCCAGCATTTT CASSLGQGRDQPQHF
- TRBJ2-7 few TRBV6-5 TGTGCCAGCAGTTATGGGGACTCCTACGAGCAGTACTTC CASSYGDSYEQYF
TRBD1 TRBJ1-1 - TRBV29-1 TGCAGCGTTGTCCTATCAGGGGGCAGGGGCACTGAAGCTTTCTTT CSVVLSGGRGTEAFF
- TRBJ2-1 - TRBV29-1 TGCAGCGTTGGAGAGGGAATCAGTGAGCAGTTCTTC CSVGEGISEQFF
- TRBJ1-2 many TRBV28 TGTGCCAGCAGTCCCACGACAGCCCATTATATCGGCTACACCTTC CASSPTTAHYIGYTF
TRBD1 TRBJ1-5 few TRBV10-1 TGCGCCAGCCCCCGGGACAGACGACGACTCAATCAGCCCCAGCATTTT CASPRDRRRLNQPQHF
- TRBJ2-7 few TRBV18 TGTGCCAGCTCACCCGGCCTGTTGGGCGAGCAGTACTTC CASSPGLLGEQYF
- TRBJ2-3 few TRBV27 TGTGCCAGCGGCCAGAGCCACAGCACAGATACGCAGTATTTT CASGQSHSTDTQYF
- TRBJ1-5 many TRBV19 TGTGCCAGTAGTAAGACATATCAGCCCCAGCATTTT CASSKTYQPQHF
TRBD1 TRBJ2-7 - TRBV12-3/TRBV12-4 TGTGCCAGCAGGGGTGACAGGGGAACCTACGAGCAGTACTTC CASRGDRGTYEQYF
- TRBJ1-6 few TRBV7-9 TGTGCCAGCAGCCTAGAGACGACCGGGGCAGGTTCCCCCCTCCACTTT CASSLETTGAGSPLHF
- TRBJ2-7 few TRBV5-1 TGCGCCAGCAGCTCAATTCCGGGATCTCAATACGAGCAGTACTTC CASSSIPGSQYEQYF
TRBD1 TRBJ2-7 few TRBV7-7 TGTGCTAGCAGCTCCCGGACAGGTACGGAGCAGTACTTC CASSSRTGTEQYF
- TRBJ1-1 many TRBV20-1 TGCAGTGCTAGTTTTCAGGGCGAAGCTTTCTTT CSASFQGEAFF
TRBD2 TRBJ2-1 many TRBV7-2 TGTGCCAGCCGGCTGCGGGAGGGTGTGAATGAGCAGTTCTTC CASRLREGVNEQFF
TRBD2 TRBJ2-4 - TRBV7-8 TGTGCCAGCAGCCCCAGGGGACCCGGGACTAGCCTATTAGCCAAAAACATTCAGTACTTC CASSPRGPGTSLLAKNIQYF